Included here is one T cell receptor (beta chain) sequence, with context. What it binds is not known. This CDR3 is 16 amino acids long. CDR1 and CDR2 from the germline V gene are SGHNT and YYREEE (reference sequence). V gave up 2 bases and J gave up 0 bases; unmatched junction bases: 7. Arm-PCR of CDR3 regions with iRepertoire HTBI primers generated TCR beta libraries. TCRdb re-called the multiplex PCR reads through MiXCR, storing one row per CDR3 protein. This table has about 320,000 distinct CDR3 sequences, 18% appearing once. Time point: newly diagnosed GD, antithyroid drugs for less than 3 months. Construction of the TCR library relied on RNA isolated from PBMCs. Clinicians diagnosed Graves' disease using American Thyroid Association guidelines. This record comes from a study of regulatory T cells in long-lasting Graves disease. The wider study: Prior antithyroid drug treatment in newly diagnosed Graves' patients lasted under 3 months.

General study findings and limits: Among persistent patients, a larger number of public clonotypes were shared (roughly 2,900) than among newly diagnosed patients (about 970). Persistent disease was associated with favored TRBV28 usage and with favored use of TRBJ1-2 and TRBJ2-5.

This sequence was found in a female donor with Graves disease. Material: peripheral blood mononuclear cells (PBMCs), obtained at new diagnosis, from a patient treated with antithyroid drugs. The V and J genes are TRBV5-4 and TRBJ2-7, with 8 bases identical to TRBD2. The chain's CDR3 is CASSFTSGLSSYEQYF. CDR3 nucleotides: TGTGCCAGCAGCTTTACTAGCGGCCTCAGCTCCTACGAGCAGTACTTC.